The next 10 T cell receptor beta chains were all read from a single sample in a study of blood T cell repertoires in COVID-19 (dated by TCRdb to about 2020). Libraries were prepared through the immunoSEQ multiplex PCR assay. What TCRdb holds here is the immuneACCESS table cut down to in-frame rearrangements. Part of the clones is not present; checked against another copy, under half of the missing clones reflect an unresolved V gene, and the others are unexplained. The sample records about 230,000 clones, 86% of which are singletons. The top ten clonotypes cover approximately 10% of the sample. Sequencing was done on a sample of peripheral blood. The receptor set was obtained from a man aged 45-65 years with COVID-19, enrolled during active disease.

This chain links TRBV9 with TRBJ2-1; possibly TRBD2 for D (6 bases). Trimming removed 3 bases at V and 8 bases at J, with 21 bases between. The germline V gene encodes CDR1 SGDLS and CDR2 YYNGEE. The CDR3 covers 16 residues. The CDR3 loop is CASSAPTRGKVHEQFF. Here the CDR3 DNA reads TGTGCCAGCAGCGCCCCGACTAGGGGCAAGGTCCATGAGCAGTTCTTC.

This clone appeared a single time. This sequence joins TRBV14 and TRBJ2-1; 9 positions agree with TRBD2. Looked up from germline, CDR1 is SGHDN and CDR2 is FVKESK. V lost 2 bases, J lost 6 bases, and 5 bases stayed unmatched. The CDR3 extends over 15 amino acids. CDR3 DNA sequence: TGTGCCAGCAGCCAAATAGCGGGAGTTCGCAATGAGCAGTTCTTC. Amino acids: CASSQIAGVRNEQFF.

This clone occurred once. CDR3 loop: CASSAVQGNHEQYF. CDR3 sequence (DNA): TGCGCCAGCAGTGCGGTACAGGGGAACCACGAGCAGTACTTC. The V and J genes are TRBV10-1 and TRBJ2-7, with 7 bases fitting TRBD1. The CDR3 spans 14 residues. Trimming took 4 bases from V and 5 from J; bases not matched to a gene: 8. CDR1 is WNHNN, CDR2 SYGVQD, per germline (reference sequence).

The V gene is TRBV19, the J gene TRBJ2-2; no clear D gene. The CDR3 spans 13 residues. CDR1 LNHDA and CDR2 SQIVND come from the germline V gene (reference sequence). The V gene lost 2 bases and the J gene lost 6 bases, with 7 bases spanning the gap. The CDR3 DNA reads TGTGCCAGTAGTATATCCCGGTCCGGGGAGCTGTTTTTT. Its translation is CASSISRSGELFF.

The chain links TRBV2 to TRBJ1-1; 10 nucleotides match TRBD1. V lost 2 bases to trimming and J lost 6 bases; unmatched junction nucleotides: 9. CDR1 and CDR2 (germline): SNHLY, FYNNEI. This CDR3 comprises 16 residues. The CDR3 spells CASSERTGGTGAEAFF. The CDR3 DNA follows: TGTGCCAGCAGTGAACGGACAGGGGGAACCGGCGCTGAAGCTTTCTTT.

In its sample, this clone was seen once. V is TRBV7-3 and J is TRBJ2-1, with D maybe TRBD2 (5 bases). The germline V gene has CDR1 SGHTA and CDR2 FQGTGA. This CDR3 spans 15 amino acids. The ends were cut back, 5 bases at V and 5 bases at J, with 16 bases in the middle. The CDR3 nucleotides read TGTGCCAGCAGCGCTACTAGTTCCGGAAACAATGAGCAGTTCTTC. It encodes CASSATSSGNNEQFF.

A few counts support this clone. The chain uses TRBV6-2 or TRBV6-3 and TRBJ2-1; 10 positions agree with TRBD2. The CDR3 length is 17 residues. Germline assignment: CDR1 MNHEY and CDR2 SVGEGT. V was clipped by 5 bases and J by 9 bases; unmatched bases: 16. Written as DNA, the CDR3 is TGTGCCAGCAGTCCCATAGGTGGTTTAGCGGGGGGCGGTGAGCAGTTCTTC. Its translation is CASSPIGGLAGGGEQFF.

The V and J genes are TRBV11-2 and TRBJ2-5; maybe TRBD2 (7 bases). The CDR3 is 15 amino acids. CDR1 is SGHAT, CDR2 FQNNGV, per germline. With 6 bases removed from V and 3 bases from J, the gap between germline ends came to 17 bases. The CDR3 bases are TGTGCCAGCAGACCCCTGGGGGGGGGCGAAGAGACCCAGTACTTC. Translation: CASRPLGGGEETQYF.

CDR3 in DNA: TGTGCCACCAGTTTCAGGGGGAAACGCCCCTATGGCTACACCTTC. It yields the protein CATSFRGKRPYGYTF. The V and J genes are TRBV24-1 and TRBJ1-2; 7 bases agree with TRBD1. Trimming cost V 6 bases and J 4 bases; bases outside gene matches: 10. The CDR3 has 15 amino acids. Germline assignment: CDR1 KGHDR and CDR2 SFDVKD.

V gene TRBV4-3 combines with J gene TRBJ1-4, with unresolved D. This CDR3 contains 17 residues. The V and J ends lost 2 bases and 0 bases respectively, with 13 bases between them. CDR1 and CDR2 (germline): LGHNA, YSLEER. The CDR3 loop is CASSQLRGTATNEKLFF. The CDR3 region has the DNA TGCGCCAGCAGCCAACTCCGCGGCACCGCAACTAATGAAAAACTGTTTTTT.